The 3 T cell receptor beta chains in this list originate from one sample, sequenced in a study of shared clonotypes between healthy human individuals. Sequencing was performed with immunoSEQ multiplex PCR; in TCRdb, only in-frame clones are kept and a portion is missing. This sample carries a few hundred thousand clones, 95% to 96% of them seen once, and the ten largest clones take less than 0.13%. Selected positively for CCR7 and CD45RO-negative, naive CD8 cells excluded terminally differentiated effector memory CD45RA+ cells. The sequencing sample was made of naive CD8+ T cells sorted from blood. Receptors were obtained from a woman aged 25 to 39 in good health.

A note on this clone: Other DNA sequences within the sample encode an identical CDR3. The chain links TRBV9 to TRBJ2-7, with TRBD2 as a possible D gene (5 bases). This CDR3 is built from 14 residues. Germline loops: CDR1 SGDLS, CDR2 YYNGEE. V lost 0 bases, J lost 4 bases, and 11 bases lay in between. Here the CDR3 reads CASSVAGSGYEQYF. For the CDR3, the DNA is TGTGCCAGCAGCGTAGCGGGGAGTGGATACGAGCAGTACTTC.

V usage is TRBV5-6 and J usage is TRBJ2-1; a weak D match, TRBD1 (5 bases). Trimming stripped 7 bases from V and 3 bases from J, with 14 bases between. The CDR3 loop spans 14 amino acids. Germline V gene sequence: CDR1 SGHDT, CDR2 YYEEEE. CDR3 loop: CASQTAQHYNEQFF. CDR3 nucleotide sequence: TGTGCCAGCCAGACAGCACAGCACTACAATGAGCAGTTCTTC.

The gene calls are TRBV4-1 and TRBJ2-1, with D perhaps matching TRBD2 (5 bases). The CDR3 sequence is 16 residues long. CDR1 and CDR2 from the germline V gene are MGHRA and YSYEKL. V lost 2 bases and J 0 bases, leaving 11 bases between the germline ends. CDR3 region: CASSQRAASSYNEQFF. CDR3 DNA: TGCGCCAGCAGCCAACGAGCGGCTAGCTCCTACAATGAGCAGTTCTTC.